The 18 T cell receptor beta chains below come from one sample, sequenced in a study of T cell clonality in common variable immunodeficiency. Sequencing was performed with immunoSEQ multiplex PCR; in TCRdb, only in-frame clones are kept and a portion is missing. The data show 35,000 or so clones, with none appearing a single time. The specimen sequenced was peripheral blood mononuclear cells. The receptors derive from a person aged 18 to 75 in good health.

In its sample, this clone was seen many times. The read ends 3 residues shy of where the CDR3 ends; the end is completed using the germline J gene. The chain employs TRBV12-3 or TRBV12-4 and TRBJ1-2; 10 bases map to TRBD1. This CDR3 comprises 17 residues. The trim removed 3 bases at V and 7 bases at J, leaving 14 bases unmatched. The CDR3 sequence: CASSFGQGGGEEFGYTF. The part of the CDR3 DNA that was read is TGTGCCAGCAGTTTTGGACAGGGGGGCGGGGAGGAATTTGGC.

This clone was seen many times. CDR3 bases read: TGTGCCTGGAGTGTACGACGGGGGAGGGCCGACAATGAG. This translates into CAWSVRRGRADNE. The whole CDR3 sequence reads CAWSVRRGRADNEQFF. The gene calls are TRBV30 and TRBJ2-1; 7 positions match TRBD2. The read terminates 3 residues before the CDR3 end, so the remaining end is supplied by the germline J gene. This CDR3 is built from 16 residues. J lost 5 bases, V lost 0 bases, and 10 bases had no gene match. Germline V lookup: CDR1 GTSNPN, CDR2 SVGIG (reference sequence).

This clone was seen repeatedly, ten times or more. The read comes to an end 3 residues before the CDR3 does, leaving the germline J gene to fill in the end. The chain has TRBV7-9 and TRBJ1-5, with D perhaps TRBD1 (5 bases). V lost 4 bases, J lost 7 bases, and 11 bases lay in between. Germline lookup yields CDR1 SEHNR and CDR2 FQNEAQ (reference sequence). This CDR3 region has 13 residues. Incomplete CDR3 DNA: TGTGCCAGCAGCTCCGGGAAGGGGCAGCCC. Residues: CASSSGKGQP. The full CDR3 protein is CASSSGKGQPQHF. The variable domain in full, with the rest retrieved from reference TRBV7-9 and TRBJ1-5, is DTGVSQNPRHKITKRGQNVTFRCDPISEHNRLYWYRQTLGQGPEFLTYFQNEAQLEKSRLLSDRFSAERPKGSFSTLEIQRTEQGDSAMYLCASSSGKGQPQHFGDGTRLSIL.

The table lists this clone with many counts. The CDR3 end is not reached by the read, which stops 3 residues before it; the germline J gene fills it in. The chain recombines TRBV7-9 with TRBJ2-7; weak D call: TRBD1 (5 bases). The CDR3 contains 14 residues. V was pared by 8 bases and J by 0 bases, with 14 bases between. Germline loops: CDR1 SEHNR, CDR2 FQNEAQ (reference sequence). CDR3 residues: CASGPGHISYEQYF. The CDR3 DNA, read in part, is TGTGCCAGCGGACCAGGACATATCTCCTACGAG.

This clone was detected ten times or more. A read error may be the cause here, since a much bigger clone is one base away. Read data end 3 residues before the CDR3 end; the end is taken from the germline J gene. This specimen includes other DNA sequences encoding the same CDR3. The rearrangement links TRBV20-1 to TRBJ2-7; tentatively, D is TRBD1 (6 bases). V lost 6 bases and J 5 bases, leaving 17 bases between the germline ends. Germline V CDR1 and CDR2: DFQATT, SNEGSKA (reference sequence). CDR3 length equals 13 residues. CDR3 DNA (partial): TGCAGTGCCAGGTTTCCGGGACACGACGAG. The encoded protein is CSARFPGHDE. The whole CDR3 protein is CSARFPGHDEQYF.

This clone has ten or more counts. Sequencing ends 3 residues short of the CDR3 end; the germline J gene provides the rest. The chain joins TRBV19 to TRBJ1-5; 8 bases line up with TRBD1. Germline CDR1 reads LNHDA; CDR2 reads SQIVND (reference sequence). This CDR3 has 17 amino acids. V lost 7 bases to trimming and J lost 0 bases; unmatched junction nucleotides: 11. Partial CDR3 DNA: TGTGCCAGTAAAATAGGACAGGGACGGGGTAGCAATCAGCCC. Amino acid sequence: CASKIGQGRGSNQP. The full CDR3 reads CASKIGQGRGSNQPQHF.

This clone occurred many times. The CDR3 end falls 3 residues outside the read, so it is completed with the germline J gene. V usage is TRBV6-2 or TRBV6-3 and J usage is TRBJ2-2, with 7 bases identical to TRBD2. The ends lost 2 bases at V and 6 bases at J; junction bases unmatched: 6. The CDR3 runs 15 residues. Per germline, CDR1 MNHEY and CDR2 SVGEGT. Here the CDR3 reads CASSYPIAGPGELFF. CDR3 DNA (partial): TGTGCCAGCAGTTACCCTATAGCGGGCCCCGGGGAG.

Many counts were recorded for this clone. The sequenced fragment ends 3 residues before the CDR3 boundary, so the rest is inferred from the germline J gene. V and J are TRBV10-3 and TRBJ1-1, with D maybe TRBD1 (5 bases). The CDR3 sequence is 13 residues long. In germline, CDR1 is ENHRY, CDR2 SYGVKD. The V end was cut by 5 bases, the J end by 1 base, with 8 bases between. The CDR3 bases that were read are TGTGCCATCAGTAGTCAGGGGAACACTGAA. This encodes CAISSQGNTE. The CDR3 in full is CAISSQGNTEAFF.

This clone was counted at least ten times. CDR3 bases read: TGTGCCAGCTCACCAGAGGGGAACACTGAA. Its protein is CASSPEGNTE. The whole CDR3 protein is CASSPEGNTEAFF. The V call is TRBV18, the J call TRBJ1-1; D uncertain. With the read ending 3 residues before the CDR3 end, the germline J gene is used to fill in that end. V lost 2 bases to trimming and J lost 1 base, with 5 bases between them. The CDR3 is 13 amino acids. Germline-derived CDR1 and CDR2 are KGHSH and LQKENI.

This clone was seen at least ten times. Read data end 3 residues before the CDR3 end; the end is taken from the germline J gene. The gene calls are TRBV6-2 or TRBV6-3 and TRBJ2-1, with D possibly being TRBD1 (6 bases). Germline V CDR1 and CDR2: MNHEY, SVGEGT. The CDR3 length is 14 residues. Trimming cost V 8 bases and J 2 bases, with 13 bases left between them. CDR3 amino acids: CASCHRVTYNEQFF. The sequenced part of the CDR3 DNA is TGTGCCAGCTGTCACAGGGTAACCTACAATGAG.

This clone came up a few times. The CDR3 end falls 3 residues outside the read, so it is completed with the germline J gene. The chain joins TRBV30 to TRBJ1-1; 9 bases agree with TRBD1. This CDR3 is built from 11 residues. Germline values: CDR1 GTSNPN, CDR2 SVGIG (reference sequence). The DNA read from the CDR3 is TGTGCCTCGGACAGGGGTGGAGGC. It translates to CASDRGGG. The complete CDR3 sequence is CASDRGGGAFF.

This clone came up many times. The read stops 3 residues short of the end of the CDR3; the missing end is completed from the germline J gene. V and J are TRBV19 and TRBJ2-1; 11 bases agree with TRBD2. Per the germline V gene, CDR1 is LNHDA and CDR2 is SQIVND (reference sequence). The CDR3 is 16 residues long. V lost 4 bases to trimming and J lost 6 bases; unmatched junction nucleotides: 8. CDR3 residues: CASSRSLAGGSNEQFF. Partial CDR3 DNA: TGTGCCAGTAGTAGAAGTCTAGCGGGAGGCTCCAATGAG.

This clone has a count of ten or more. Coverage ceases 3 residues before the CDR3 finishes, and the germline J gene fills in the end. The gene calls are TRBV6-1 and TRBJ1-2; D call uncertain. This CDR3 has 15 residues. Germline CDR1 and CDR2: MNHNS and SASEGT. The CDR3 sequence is CASSAPPRASRGYTF. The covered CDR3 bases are TGTGCCAGCAGTGCCCCCCCGCGGGCCTCGCGGGGC.

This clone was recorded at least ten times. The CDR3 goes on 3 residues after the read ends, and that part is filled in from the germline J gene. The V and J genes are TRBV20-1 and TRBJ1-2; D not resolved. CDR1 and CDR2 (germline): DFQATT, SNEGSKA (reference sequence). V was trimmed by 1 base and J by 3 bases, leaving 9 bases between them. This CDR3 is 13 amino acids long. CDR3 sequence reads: CSARGYTYYGYTF. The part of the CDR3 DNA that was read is TGCAGTGCTAGAGGGTACACCTACTATGGC.

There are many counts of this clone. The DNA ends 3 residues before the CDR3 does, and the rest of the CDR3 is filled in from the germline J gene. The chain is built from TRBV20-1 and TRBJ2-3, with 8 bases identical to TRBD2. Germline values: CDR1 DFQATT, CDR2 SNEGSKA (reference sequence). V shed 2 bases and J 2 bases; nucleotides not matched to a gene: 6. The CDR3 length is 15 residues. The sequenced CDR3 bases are TGCAGTGCTAGAAGCCCTAGCGGGCTCACAGATACG. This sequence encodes CSARSPSGLTDT. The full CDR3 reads CSARSPSGLTDTQYF.

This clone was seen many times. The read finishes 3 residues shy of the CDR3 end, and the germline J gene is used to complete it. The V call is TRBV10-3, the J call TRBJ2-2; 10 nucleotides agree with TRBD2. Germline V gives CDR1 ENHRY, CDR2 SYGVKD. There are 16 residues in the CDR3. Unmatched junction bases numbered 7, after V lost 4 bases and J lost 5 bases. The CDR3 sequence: CAISVRLAGETGELFF. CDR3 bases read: TGTGCCATCAGTGTCCGTCTAGCGGGAGAGACCGGGGAG.

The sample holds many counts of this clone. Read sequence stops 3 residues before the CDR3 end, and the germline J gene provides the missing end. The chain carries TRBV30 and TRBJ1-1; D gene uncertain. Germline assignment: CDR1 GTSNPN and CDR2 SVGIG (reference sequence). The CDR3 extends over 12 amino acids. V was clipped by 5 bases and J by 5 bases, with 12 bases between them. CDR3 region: CAWGQLGTEAFF. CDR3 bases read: TGTGCCTGGGGGCAGTTGGGTACTGAA.

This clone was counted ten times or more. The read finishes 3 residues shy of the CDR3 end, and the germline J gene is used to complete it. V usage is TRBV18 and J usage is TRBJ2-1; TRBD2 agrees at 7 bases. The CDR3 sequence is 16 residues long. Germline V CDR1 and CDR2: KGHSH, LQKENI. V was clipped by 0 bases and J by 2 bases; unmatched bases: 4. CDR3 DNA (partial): TGTGCCAGCTCACCACCAACGGGGGGTGCCTACAATGAG. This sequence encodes CASSPPTGGAYNE. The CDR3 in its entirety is CASSPPTGGAYNEQFF.